The entry that follows covers one TCR beta chain sequence. In the authors' methods: Amplification from reference gene primers served as the basis for estimated nucleated cell counts. The table came from immunoSEQ multiplex PCR; TCRdb's copy has only in-frame clones and leaves some out. V, J and clone size are those of that table, while D and trimming were read from the DNA. This sample has 120,000 to 150,000 clones, with approximately 79% found just once. The data are from a study of blood T cell repertoires in COVID-19. Across the whole study: Specimens from acute and convalescent COVID-19 originated in the United States, Italy and Spain.

The CDR3 totals 12 residues. CDR1 is MNHEY and CDR2 is SVGAGI in the germline V gene. The junction had 5 bases not matched to a gene; V was cut back by 11 bases and J by 2 bases. Sequenced sample: peripheral blood. V is TRBV6-5 and J is TRBJ2-7; TRBD2 aligns across 8 bases. This TCR was sampled from a man aged 60 to 75 with acute or convalescent COVID-19. This CDR3 reads CAAGGRPYEQYF. CDR3 in DNA: TGTGCCGCGGGAGGCAGACCCTACGAGCAGTACTTC.